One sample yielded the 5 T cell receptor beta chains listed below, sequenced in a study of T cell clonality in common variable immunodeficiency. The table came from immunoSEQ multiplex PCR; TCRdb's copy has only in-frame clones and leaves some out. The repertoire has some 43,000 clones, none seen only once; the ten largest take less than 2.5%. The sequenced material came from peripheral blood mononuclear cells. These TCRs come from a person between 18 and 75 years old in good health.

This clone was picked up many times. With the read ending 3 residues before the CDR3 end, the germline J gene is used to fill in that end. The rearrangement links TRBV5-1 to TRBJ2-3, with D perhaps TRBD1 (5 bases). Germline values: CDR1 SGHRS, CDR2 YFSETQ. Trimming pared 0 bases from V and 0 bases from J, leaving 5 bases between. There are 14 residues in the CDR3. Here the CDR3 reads CASSLDRSTDTQYF. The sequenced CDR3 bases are TGCGCCAGCAGCTTGGACAGGAGCACAGATACG.

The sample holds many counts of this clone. Partial CDR3 DNA: TGTGCCAGCAGCTCCCGACTGGAAAGCACAGATACG. Protein sequence: CASSSRLESTDT. The complete CDR3 sequence is CASSSRLESTDTQYF. This chain joins TRBV7-9 and TRBJ2-3; the D is unclear. With the read ending 3 residues before the CDR3 end, the germline J gene is used to fill in that end. This CDR3 region has 15 residues. Germline CDR1 reads SEHNR; CDR2 reads FQNEAQ (reference sequence). V was trimmed by 4 bases and J by 0 bases, leaving 11 bases between them.

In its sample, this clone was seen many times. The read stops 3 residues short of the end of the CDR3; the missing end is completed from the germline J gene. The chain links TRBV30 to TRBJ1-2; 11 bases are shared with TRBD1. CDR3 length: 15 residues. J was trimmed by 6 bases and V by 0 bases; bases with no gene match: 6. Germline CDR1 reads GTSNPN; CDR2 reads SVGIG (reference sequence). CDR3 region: CAWSVRTGGMDGYTF. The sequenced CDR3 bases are TGTGCCTGGAGTGTACGGACAGGGGGCATGGATGGC.

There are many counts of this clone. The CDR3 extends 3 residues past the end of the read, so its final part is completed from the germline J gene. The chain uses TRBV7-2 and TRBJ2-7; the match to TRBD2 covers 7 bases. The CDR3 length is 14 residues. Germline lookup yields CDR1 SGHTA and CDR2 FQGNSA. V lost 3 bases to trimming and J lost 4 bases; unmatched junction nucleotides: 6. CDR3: CASSFGGGRYEQYF. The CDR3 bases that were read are TGTGCCAGCAGCTTTGGGGGGGGGAGGTACGAG.

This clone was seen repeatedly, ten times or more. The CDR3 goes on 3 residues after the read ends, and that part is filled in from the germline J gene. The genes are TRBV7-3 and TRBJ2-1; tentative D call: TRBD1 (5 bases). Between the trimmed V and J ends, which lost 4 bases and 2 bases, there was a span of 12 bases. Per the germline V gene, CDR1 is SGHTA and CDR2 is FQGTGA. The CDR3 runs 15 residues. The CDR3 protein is CASSSGPGPYNEQFF. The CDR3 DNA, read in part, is TGTGCCAGCAGCTCAGGACCAGGGCCCTACAATGAG. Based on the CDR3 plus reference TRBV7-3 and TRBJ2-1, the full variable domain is GAGVSQTPSNKVTEKGKYVELRCDPISGHTALYWYRQSLGQGPEFLIYFQGTGAADDSGLPNDRFFAVRPEGSVSTLKIQRTERGDSAVYLCASSSGPGPYNEQFFGPGTRLTVL.